The 25 T cell receptor beta chains listed next were all sequenced from one sample in a study of prognosis after radiotherapy for stage I lung cancer. Multiplex PCR in two rounds served to amplify TCR beta CDR3 from genomic DNA. Individual primers that were specific to each TRBV and TRBJ gene served in first-round PCR. MiXCR was run by TCRdb on the multiplex PCR reads, yielding one entry per CDR3 protein. This table holds nearly 25,000 distinct CDR3 sequences, around 36% found once. This material consisted of PBMCs, taken before or after stereotactic body radiation therapy (not recorded which). These receptors originate from a donor aged 50 or older with non-small cell lung cancer.

Of note for this clonotype: A much larger clone differs from this one at a single base, so this may be a read error. This sequence joins TRBV6-1 and TRBJ2-3, with no clear D. This CDR3 has 14 amino acids. Germline V gives CDR1 MNHNS, CDR2 SASEGT. The CDR3 DNA follows: TGTGCCAGCAGTGTAGGCGACATCACATATACGCAGTATTTT. Translation: CASSVGDITYTQYF.

This rearrangement joins TRBV28 to TRBJ1-1; D unresolved. The CDR3 covers 14 residues. The germline V gene encodes CDR1 MDHEN and CDR2 SYDVKM. V shed 4 bases and J shed 5 bases, with 14 bases lying between them. The CDR3 is CASSSRPQCTEAFF. The CDR3 DNA reads TGTGCCAGCAGTTCCCGGCCCCAATGTACTGAAGCTTTCTTT.

V usage is TRBV6-1 and J usage is TRBJ1-1; D unclear. The CDR3 runs 14 residues. Trimming left V 2 bases short and J 6 bases short, with 13 bases between. Germline V gene lookup returns CDR1 MNHNS and CDR2 SASEGT. The DNA of the CDR3 is TGTGCCAGCAGTGAATTAAGGTACCGAGCTGAAGCTTTCTTT. It yields the protein CASSELRYRAEAFF.

The table lists this clonotype with many counts. V gene TRBV27 combines with J gene TRBJ2-4, with D hard to call. Trimming cost V 2 bases and J 0 bases, with 11 bases left between them. The germline gives CDR1 MNHEY, CDR2 SMNVEV (reference sequence). The CDR3 spans 16 residues. CDR3 coding DNA: TGTGCCAGCAGTTTAAGAAAAGGTCTAGCCAAAAACATTCAGTACTTC. This codes for CASSLRKGLAKNIQYF.

This clonotype was counted ten times or more. This rearrangement joins TRBV27 to TRBJ2-3; D is ambiguous. The CDR3 runs to 15 residues. V was cut by 2 bases and J by 4 bases, with 13 bases left in between. Germline loops: CDR1 MNHEY, CDR2 SMNVEV (reference sequence). The CDR3 sequence is CASSLVPLRPDTQYF. CDR3 nucleotides: TGTGCCAGCAGTTTAGTGCCCCTGCGACCAGATACGCAGTATTTT.

Comment on this clonotype: This likely came from a read error, as a far larger clone is one base away. CDR3 DNA: TGTGCCAGTAGTATAGGAGCGGGAGGACAAGGGCAGTACTTC. It specifies CASSIGAGGQGQYF. This chain connects TRBV19 to TRBJ2-7, with 9 bases matching TRBD2. CDR3 length equals 14 residues. The ends lost 1 base at V and 9 bases at J; junction bases unmatched: 7. Germline values: CDR1 LNHDA, CDR2 SQIVND (reference sequence).

The chain joins TRBV19 to TRBJ2-1, with 9 bases that match TRBD2. After removal of 7 bases from V and 2 bases from J, the junction contained 18 bases not matched to a gene. This CDR3 contains 19 residues. Germline lookup yields CDR1 LNHDA and CDR2 SQIVND (reference sequence). CDR3 nucleotide sequence: TGTGCCAGTACCCTAGGGGGCTTAGCGGGGGCGGCTCCCTACAATGAGCAGTTCTTC. Translating gives CASTLGGLAGAAPYNEQFF.

With respect to this clonotype: This is likely a read error, given that the CDR3 carries no conserved phenylalanine or tryptophan at its end. The V and J genes are TRBV6-2 or TRBV6-3 and TRBJ1-1; TRBD1 aligns across 8 bases. Per germline, CDR1 MNHEY and CDR2 SVGEGT. The CDR3 is 16 amino acids. The CDR3 spells CACSYARTGLNTEAFV. CDR3 nucleotides: TGTGCCTGCAGTTACGCGAGGACAGGGCTGAACACTGAAGCTTTCGTT.

There are many counts of this clonotype. This chain uses TRBV5-1 with TRBJ2-5; possible D gene TRBD2, 6 bases. Germline CDR1 SGHRS, CDR2 YFSETQ. Trimming shortened V by 5 bases and J by 5 bases, and 13 bases separated the two germline ends. CDR3 size: 13 residues. CDR3 in amino acids: CASRLEGVETQYF. DNA for the CDR3: TGCGCCAGCAGACTGGAGGGTGTGGAGACCCAGTACTTC.

This clonotype was observed many times. The chain is built from TRBV30 and TRBJ2-1; TRBD2 agrees at 7 bases. The CDR3 runs 13 residues. With 2 bases clipped from V and 6 bases from J, the junction kept 4 bases outside the gene matches. The V gene's germline CDR1 is GTSNPN and CDR2 SVGIG (reference sequence). The CDR3 reads CAWSTTSANEQFF. The CDR3 coding sequence is TGTGCCTGGAGTACCACTAGCGCCAATGAGCAGTTCTTC.

This clonotype showed up many times. The chain carries TRBV6-1 and TRBJ2-3, with D perhaps matching TRBD2 (6 bases). The CDR3 is 15 residues long. Germline CDR1 is MNHNS and CDR2 is SASEGT. V lost 7 bases and J 1 base, leaving 15 bases between the germline ends. The DNA of the CDR3 is TGTGCCAGCACCCCAGCGGGCTTGGGCACAGATACGCAGTATTTT. This encodes CASTPAGLGTDTQYF.

The DNA for the CDR3 is TGTGCCAGCAGGAAGTCCGGGACATGGAGGCAGTACTTC. This sequence encodes CASRKSGTWRQYF. The chain carries TRBV27 and TRBJ2-7; D is possibly TRBD1 (6 bases). This CDR3 region has 13 residues. Trimming removed 6 bases at V and 9 bases at J, with 18 bases between. Germline CDR1 MNHEY, CDR2 SMNVEV (reference sequence).

This chain uses TRBV6-1 with TRBJ2-1, with 9 bases aligning to TRBD2. The CDR3 contains 18 residues. Germline assignment: CDR1 MNHNS and CDR2 SASEGT. Unmatched junction bases numbered 15, after V lost 2 bases and J lost 7 bases. The chain's CDR3 is CASSELASGVSLGNEQFF. In DNA, the CDR3 is TGTGCCAGCAGTGAACTGGCTAGCGGGGTTTCTCTCGGGAATGAGCAGTTCTTC.

This clonotype was counted at least ten times. The chain has TRBV28 and TRBJ2-2; TRBD2 is a possible D gene (5 bases). Between the trimmed V and J ends, which lost 3 bases and 6 bases, there was a span of 11 bases. Germline-derived CDR1 and CDR2 are MDHEN and SYDVKM. This CDR3 is built from 14 residues. The CDR3: CASSFTSLAGELFF. In DNA, the CDR3 is TGTGCCAGCAGTTTTACTAGTTTGGCCGGGGAGCTGTTTTTT. The full variable domain, in which reference TRBV28 and TRBJ2-2 provide the parts outside the CDR3, is DVKVTQSSRYLVKRTGEKVFLECVQDMDHENMFWYRQDPGLGLRLIYFSYDVKMKEKGDIPEGYSVSREKKERFSLILESASTNQTSMYLCASSFTSLAGELFFGEGSRLTVL.

In its sample, this clonotype was seen many times. This chain links TRBV2 with TRBJ2-2, with 8 nucleotides matching TRBD2. This CDR3 region has 15 residues. With 7 bases clipped from V and 2 bases from J, the junction kept 6 bases outside the gene matches. Germline V gene data show CDR1 as SNHLY and CDR2 as FYNNEI. CDR3 in DNA: TGTGCCAGCAAGCGGGAGAATCAAAACACCGGGGAGCTGTTTTTT. Encoded protein: CASKRENQNTGELFF.

Points on this clonotype: Compared with germline, one end of the junction differs, possibly owing to a read error. V usage is TRBV9 and J usage is TRBJ2-2, with TRBD2 as a possible D gene (6 bases). The germline CDR1 and CDR2 sequences are SGDLS and YYNGEE. This CDR3 comprises 15 residues. The CDR3 spells CASIVAPLNTGGLFF. The CDR3 DNA sequence: TGTGCCAGCATCGTTGCCCCGCTGAACACCGGGGGGCTGTTTTTT.

Many counts were recorded for this clonotype. The J gene is TRBJ2-7, the V gene TRBV2; the D gene is possibly TRBD1 (5 bases). The germline V gene encodes CDR1 SNHLY and CDR2 FYNNEI. This CDR3 is 13 amino acids long. V lost 4 bases to trimming and J lost 3 bases, with 10 bases between them. The chain's CDR3 is CASSVLGLYEQYF. The CDR3 region has the DNA TGTGCCAGCAGTGTGTTGGGGCTCTACGAGCAGTACTTC.

The chain links TRBV12-3 or TRBV12-4 to TRBJ1-2; D is undetermined. Trimming left V 6 bases short and J 8 bases short, with 19 bases between. The CDR3 is 14 residues long. The CDR3 is CASSRVGWREGYTF. CDR3 coding DNA: TGTGCCAGCAGCCGTGTTGGGTGGCGGGAGGGCTACACCTTC.

This clonotype was counted many times. This chain uses TRBV4-2 with TRBJ2-3; 11 bases line up with TRBD2. J lost 6 bases, V lost 5 bases, and 7 bases had no gene match. Germline CDR1 and CDR2: LGHNA and YNFKEQ. The CDR3 has 15 amino acids. The CDR3 loop is CASSVLAGVSDTQYF. The DNA for the CDR3 is TGTGCCAGCAGCGTACTAGCGGGAGTTTCTGATACGCAGTATTTT.

A few counts support this clonotype. V and J are TRBV7-2 and TRBJ1-1, with D possibly TRBD1 on 5 matching bases. CDR1 SGHTA and CDR2 FQGNSA come from the germline V gene. Trimming stripped 4 bases from V and 11 bases from J, with 23 bases between. There are 15 residues in the CDR3. The CDR3 here is CASSSYSDFRTHAFF. CDR3 DNA: TGTGCCAGCAGCTCCTATTCTGATTTCCGGACACATGCTTTCTTT.

At least ten counts were recorded for this clonotype. The genes are TRBV5-1 and TRBJ1-5; TRBD1 agrees at 7 bases. The V gene's germline CDR1 is SGHRS and CDR2 YFSETQ. After removal of 2 bases from V and 4 bases from J, the junction contained 3 bases not matched to a gene. CDR3 length equals 14 residues. DNA of the CDR3: TGCGCCAGCAGCTTCGGGGACAGAAATCAGCCCCAGCATTTT. Its translation: CASSFGDRNQPQHF.

This clonotype was observed many times. The chain employs TRBV7-2 and TRBJ2-7, with 7 bases matching TRBD2. The CDR3 is 14 residues long. The germline V gene encodes CDR1 SGHTA and CDR2 FQGNSA. V shed 4 bases and J 1 base; nucleotides not matched to a gene: 4. CDR3 residues: CASSSWGGSYEQYF. DNA of the CDR3: TGTGCCAGCAGCTCCTGGGGGGGATCCTACGAGCAGTACTTC.

The chain joins TRBV29-1 to TRBJ2-3, with 11 positions matching TRBD2. Germline CDR1 reads SQVTM; CDR2 reads ANQGSEA. The CDR3 spans 14 residues. The trim removed 1 base at V and 10 bases at J, leaving 7 bases unmatched. CDR3 coding DNA: TGCAGCGTTGAAGTTGAACTAGCGGGGGTCTCGCAGTATTTT. Protein: CSVEVELAGVSQYF.

This clonotype was seen at least ten times. The CDR3 spells CASSQGLGAGELFF. The CDR3 DNA follows: TGTGCCAGCAGCCAGGGACTAGGGGCCGGGGAGCTGTTTTTT. This chain joins TRBV7-2 and TRBJ2-2, with TRBD2 matching over 8 bases. The CDR3 runs to 14 residues. In germline, CDR1 is SGHTA, CDR2 FQGNSA. With 5 bases clipped from V and 6 bases from J, the junction kept 5 bases outside the gene matches.

This clonotype was seen a few times. A much larger clonotype is one base distant, so this may be a read error. This chain joins TRBV30 and TRBJ2-5, with a possible D match to TRBD2 (5 bases). This CDR3 is built from 14 residues. The germline V gene has CDR1 GTSNPN and CDR2 SVGIG (reference sequence). The CDR3 is CAWSVRGNQETRYF. CDR3 nucleotide sequence: TGTGCCTGGAGTGTACGGGGTAACCAAGAGACCCGGTACTTC. Full variable domain (outside the CDR3, taken from reference TRBV30 and TRBJ2-5): SQTIHQWPATLVQPVGSPLSLECTVEGTSNPNLYWYRQAAGRGLQLLFYSVGIGQISSEVPQNLSASRPQDRQFILSSKKLLLSDSGFYLCAWSVRGNQETRYFGPGTRLLVL.